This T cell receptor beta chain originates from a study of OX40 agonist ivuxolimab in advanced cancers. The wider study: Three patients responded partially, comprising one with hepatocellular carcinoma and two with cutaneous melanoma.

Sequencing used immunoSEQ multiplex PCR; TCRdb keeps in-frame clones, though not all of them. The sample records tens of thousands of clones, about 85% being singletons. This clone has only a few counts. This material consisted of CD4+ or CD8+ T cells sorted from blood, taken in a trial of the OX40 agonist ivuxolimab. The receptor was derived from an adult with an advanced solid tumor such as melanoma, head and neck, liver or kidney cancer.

CDR3 nucleotides: TGTGCCACCAGCAGAGTAGCGGGGAGGTACGAGCAGTACTTC. Translation: CATSRVAGRYEQYF. The V and J genes are TRBV15 and TRBJ2-7, with 8 bases aligning to TRBD2. Germline trimming cut 1 base from V and 4 bases from J; bases unmatched to any gene: 3. Germline CDR1 is LNHNV and CDR2 is YYDKDF (reference sequence). The length of the CDR3 is 14 residues.